This is a list of T cell receptor beta chains from one sample in a study of metastatic and nonmetastatic thyroid tumors. TCRdb re-called the PCR reads via MiXCR. The data hold about 24,000 clones, with around 25% observed a single time. The material sequenced was tumor tissue. The receptor source for this set is a male donor with papillary thyroid cancer or a benign thyroid nodule (not recorded which). Some clones in this sample may be carry-over from other donors' samples. CDR3s include the opening cysteine and the closing phenylalanine or tryptophan. The order of the fields is clone size, V gene, J gene, CDR3 length, D gene, CDR3 protein, CDR3 DNA. A D gene is named only where the DNA matches it firmly. The listing skips clone size in some rows; elsewhere it reads once, few, many or a size class.

clone size: many
V gene: TRBV10-3
J gene: TRBJ2-3
CDR3 length: 17
D gene: NA
CDR3 protein: CAISESNAAVRTDTQYF
CDR3 DNA: TGTGCCATCAGTGAGTCGAACGCCGCGGTGCGCACAGATACGCAGTATTTT

clone size: NA
V gene: TRBV5-1
J gene: TRBJ1-5
CDR3 length: 15
D gene: NA
CDR3 protein: CASSPGGGSNQPQHF
CDR3 DNA: TGCGCCAGCAGCCCGGGCGGGGGGAGCAATCAGCCCCAGCATTTT

clone size: many
V gene: TRBV10-3
J gene: TRBJ2-5
CDR3 length: 14
D gene: NA
CDR3 protein: CAISESGGVETQYF
CDR3 DNA: TGTGCCATCAGTGAGTCCGGCGGAGTGGAGACCCAGTACTTC

clone size: NA
V gene: TRBV20-1
J gene: TRBJ1-2
CDR3 length: 14
D gene: TRBD1
CDR3 protein: CSASLGTGEDGYTF
CDR3 DNA: TGCAGTGCTAGTCTCGGGACAGGGGAAGATGGCTACACCTTC

clone size: NA
V gene: TRBV20-1
J gene: TRBJ2-7
CDR3 length: 16
D gene: TRBD2
CDR3 protein: CSARDTGDAGGVEQYF
CDR3 DNA: TGCAGTGCTAGAGATACCGGGGACGCGGGAGGGGTCGAGCAGTACTTC

clone size: NA
V gene: TRBV4-2
J gene: TRBJ2-7
CDR3 length: 15
D gene: NA
CDR3 protein: CASSQCVGGRYEQYF
CDR3 DNA: TGTGCCAGCAGCCAGTGTGTGGGAGGCCGCTACGAGCAGTACTTC

clone size: many
V gene: TRBV7-9
J gene: TRBJ2-7
CDR3 length: 14
D gene: TRBD1
CDR3 protein: CASGPGQGSYEQYF
CDR3 DNA: TGTGCCAGCGGACCGGGACAGGGAAGCTACGAGCAGTACTTC

clone size: many
V gene: TRBV3-1
J gene: TRBJ2-2
CDR3 length: 15
D gene: TRBD1
CDR3 protein: CASSQGTGGPGELFF
CDR3 DNA: TGTGCCAGCAGCCAAGGGACAGGGGGCCCCGGGGAGCTGTTTTTT

clone size: NA
V gene: TRBV20-1
J gene: TRBJ1-5
CDR3 length: 14
D gene: NA
CDR3 protein: CSARLGGRYQPQHF
CDR3 DNA: TGCAGTGCTAGACTCGGGGGGAGGTATCAGCCCCAGCATTTT

clone size: many
V gene: TRBV20-1
J gene: TRBJ1-5
CDR3 length: 16
D gene: NA
CDR3 protein: CSARDLGGGSNQPQHF
CDR3 DNA: TGCAGTGCTAGAGATCTTGGGGGGGGGAGCAATCAGCCCCAGCATTTT

clone size: medium-sized
V gene: TRBV12-3/TRBV12-4
J gene: TRBJ2-1
CDR3 length: 13
D gene: NA
CDR3 protein: CASSSALVNEQFF
CDR3 DNA: TGTGCCAGCAGTTCGGCCTTGGTTAATGAGCAGTTCTTC

clone size: many
V gene: TRBV28
J gene: TRBJ2-5
CDR3 length: 16
D gene: NA
CDR3 protein: CASSDQGRGFQETQYF
CDR3 DNA: TGTGCCAGCAGTGATCAGGGGAGGGGGTTCCAAGAGACCCAGTACTTC

clone size: NA
V gene: TRBV15
J gene: TRBJ2-4
CDR3 length: 13
D gene: NA
CDR3 protein: CANRTQHKNIQYF
CDR3 DNA: TGTGCCAACAGGACACAACACAAAAACATTCAGTACTTC

clone size: NA
V gene: TRBV11-2
J gene: TRBJ2-7
CDR3 length: 12
D gene: NA
CDR3 protein: CASSLSGYEQYF
CDR3 DNA: TGTGCCAGCAGCTTATCGGGCTACGAGCAGTACTTC

clone size: many
V gene: TRBV28
J gene: TRBJ1-4
CDR3 length: 15
D gene: TRBD1
CDR3 protein: CASSTTGVRGGKLFF
CDR3 DNA: TGTGCCAGCAGTACGACAGGGGTCAGGGGGGGAAAACTGTTTTTT

clone size: many
V gene: TRBV7-9
J gene: TRBJ2-3
CDR3 length: 14
D gene: NA
CDR3 protein: CASSLPLGADTQYF
CDR3 DNA: TGTGCCAGCAGCTTGCCCCTAGGAGCAGATACGCAGTATTTT

clone size: many
V gene: TRBV9
J gene: TRBJ1-2
CDR3 length: 13
D gene: TRBD1
CDR3 protein: CASSVGTGYGYTF
CDR3 DNA: TGTGCCAGCAGCGTAGGGACAGGCTATGGCTACACCTTC

clone size: many
V gene: TRBV9
J gene: TRBJ2-6
CDR3 length: 15
D gene: NA
CDR3 protein: CASSATGSGANVLTF
CDR3 DNA: TGTGCCAGCAGCGCGACGGGCTCTGGGGCCAACGTCCTGACTTTC